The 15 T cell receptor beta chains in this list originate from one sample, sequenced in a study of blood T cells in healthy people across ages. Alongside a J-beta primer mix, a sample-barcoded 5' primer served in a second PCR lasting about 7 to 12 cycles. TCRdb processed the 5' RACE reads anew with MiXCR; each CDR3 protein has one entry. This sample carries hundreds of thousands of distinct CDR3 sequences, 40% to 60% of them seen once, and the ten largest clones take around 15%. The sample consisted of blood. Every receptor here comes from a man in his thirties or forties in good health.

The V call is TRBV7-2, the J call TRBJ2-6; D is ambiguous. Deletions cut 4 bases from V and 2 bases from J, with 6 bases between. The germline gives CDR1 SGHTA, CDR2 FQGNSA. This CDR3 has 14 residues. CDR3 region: CASSSKAGANVLTF. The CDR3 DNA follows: TGTGCCAGCAGCTCCAAGGCTGGGGCCAACGTCCTGACTTTC. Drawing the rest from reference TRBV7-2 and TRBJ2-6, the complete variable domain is GAGVSQSPSNKVTEKGKDVELRCDPISGHTALYWYRQSLGQGLEFLIYFQGNSAPDKSGLPSDRFSAERTGGSVSTLTIQRTQQEDSAVYLCASSSKAGANVLTFGAGSRLTVL.

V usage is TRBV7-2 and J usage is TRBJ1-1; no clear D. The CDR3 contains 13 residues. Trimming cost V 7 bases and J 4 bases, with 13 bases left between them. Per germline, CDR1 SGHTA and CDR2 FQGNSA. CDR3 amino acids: CASIRRLGTEAFF. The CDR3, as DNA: TGTGCCAGCATCCGCCGCCTGGGCACTGAAGCTTTCTTT.

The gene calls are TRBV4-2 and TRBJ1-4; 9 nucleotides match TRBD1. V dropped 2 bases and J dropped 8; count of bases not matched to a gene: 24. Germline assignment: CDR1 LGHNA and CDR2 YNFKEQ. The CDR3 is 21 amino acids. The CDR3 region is CASSQRSSTGTGRREGEKLFF. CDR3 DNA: TGTGCCAGCAGCCAACGAAGCTCCACCGGGACAGGGCGCAGGGAAGGCGAAAAACTGTTTTTT.

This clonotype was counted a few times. The chain's CDR3 is CASSPEVEQYF. CDR3 nucleotides: TGTGCCAGCAGCCCGGAGGTGGAGCAGTACTTC. The V gene is TRBV7-9, the J gene TRBJ2-5; tentatively, D is TRBD2 (5 bases). Germline-derived CDR1 and CDR2 are SEHNR and FQNEAQ (reference sequence). This CDR3 contains 11 residues. The V gene lost 5 bases and the J gene lost 11 bases, with 12 bases spanning the gap.

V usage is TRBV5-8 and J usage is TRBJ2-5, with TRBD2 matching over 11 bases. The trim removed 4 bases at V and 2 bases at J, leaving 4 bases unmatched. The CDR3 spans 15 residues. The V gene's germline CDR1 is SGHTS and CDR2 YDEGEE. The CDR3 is CASSRIAGGQETQYF. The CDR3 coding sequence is TGTGCCAGCAGCCGGATAGCGGGGGGGCAAGAGACCCAGTACTTC.

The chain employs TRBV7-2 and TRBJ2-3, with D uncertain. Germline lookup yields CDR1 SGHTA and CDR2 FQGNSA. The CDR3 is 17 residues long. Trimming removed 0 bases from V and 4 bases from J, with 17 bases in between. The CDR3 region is CASSLAAASRGPDTQYF. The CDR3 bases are TGTGCCAGCAGCTTAGCGGCGGCCAGCCGAGGCCCAGATACGCAGTATTTT.

The CDR3 here is CASSLRDRNVYEQYF. The CDR3 coding sequence is TGTGCCAGCAGCCTGCGGGACAGGAATGTTTACGAGCAGTACTTC. The genes are TRBV9 and TRBJ2-4; TRBD1 agrees at 8 bases. With the DNA end fitting TRBJ2-7 better, the J assignment may be wrong. The germline V gene has CDR1 SGDLS and CDR2 YYNGEE. CDR3 length: 15 amino acids.

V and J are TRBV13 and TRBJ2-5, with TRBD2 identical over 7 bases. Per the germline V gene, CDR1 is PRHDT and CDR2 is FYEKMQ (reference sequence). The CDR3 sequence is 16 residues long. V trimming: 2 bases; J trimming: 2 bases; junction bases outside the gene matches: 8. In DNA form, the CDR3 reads TGTGCCAGCAGCTTACCGGTTGCGGGGGTACAAGAGACCCAGTACTTC. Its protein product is CASSLPVAGVQETQYF. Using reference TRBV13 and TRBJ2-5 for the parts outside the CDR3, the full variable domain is AAGVIQSPRHLIKEKRETATLKCYPIPRHDTVYWYQQGPGQDPQFLISFYEKMQSDKGSIPDRFSAQQFSDYHSELNMSSLELGDSALYFCASSLPVAGVQETQYFGPGTRLLVL.

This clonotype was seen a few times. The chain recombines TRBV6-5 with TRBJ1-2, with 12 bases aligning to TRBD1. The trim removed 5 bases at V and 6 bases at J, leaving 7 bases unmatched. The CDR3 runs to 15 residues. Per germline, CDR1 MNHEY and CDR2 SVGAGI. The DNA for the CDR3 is TGTGCCAGCAGTACGCCGGGACAGGGGGCTCATGGCTACACCTTC. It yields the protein CASSTPGQGAHGYTF.

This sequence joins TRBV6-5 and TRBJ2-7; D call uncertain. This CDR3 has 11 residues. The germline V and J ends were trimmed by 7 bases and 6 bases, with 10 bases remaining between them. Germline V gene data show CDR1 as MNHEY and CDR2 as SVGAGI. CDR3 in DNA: TGTGCCAGCACTAACGCGGTCGAGCAGTACTTC. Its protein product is CASTNAVEQYF.

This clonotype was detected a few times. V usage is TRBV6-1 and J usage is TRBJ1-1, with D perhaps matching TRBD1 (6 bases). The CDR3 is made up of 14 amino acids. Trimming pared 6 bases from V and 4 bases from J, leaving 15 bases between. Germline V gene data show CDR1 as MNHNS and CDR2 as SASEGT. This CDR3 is CASRGGNRVTEAFF. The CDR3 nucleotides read TGTGCCAGCAGGGGGGGGAACAGGGTCACTGAAGCTTTCTTT.

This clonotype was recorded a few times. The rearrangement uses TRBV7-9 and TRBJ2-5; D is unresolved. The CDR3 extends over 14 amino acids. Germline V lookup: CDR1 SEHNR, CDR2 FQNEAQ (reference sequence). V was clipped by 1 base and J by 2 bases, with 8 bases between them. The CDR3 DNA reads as TGTGCCAGCAGCTTAGGACATATACAAGAGACCCAGTACTTC. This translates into CASSLGHIQETQYF.

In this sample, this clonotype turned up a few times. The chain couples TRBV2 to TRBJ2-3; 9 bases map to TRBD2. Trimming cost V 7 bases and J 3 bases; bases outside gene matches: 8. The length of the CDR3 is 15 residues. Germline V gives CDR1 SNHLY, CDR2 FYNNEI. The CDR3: CASKVTSGSTDTQYF. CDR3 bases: TGTGCCAGCAAGGTGACTAGCGGATCTACAGATACGCAGTATTTT.

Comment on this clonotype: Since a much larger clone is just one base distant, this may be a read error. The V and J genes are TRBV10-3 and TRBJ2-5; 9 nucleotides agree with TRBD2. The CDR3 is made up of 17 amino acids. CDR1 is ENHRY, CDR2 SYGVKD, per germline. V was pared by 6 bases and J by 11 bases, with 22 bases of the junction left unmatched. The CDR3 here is CAISGGAGGKAYNEQYF. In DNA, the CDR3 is TGTGCCATCAGCGGGGGAGCGGGGGGTAAAGCTTACAATGAGCAGTACTTC.

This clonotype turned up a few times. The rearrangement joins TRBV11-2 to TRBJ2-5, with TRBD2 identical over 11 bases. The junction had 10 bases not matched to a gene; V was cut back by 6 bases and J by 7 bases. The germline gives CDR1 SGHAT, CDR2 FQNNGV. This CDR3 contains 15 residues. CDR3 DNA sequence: TGTGCCAGCAGATCACTAGCGGGGGCCCTAGGGACCCAGTACTTC. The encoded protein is CASRSLAGALGTQYF.